The rows below give T cell receptor beta chains drawn from one sample of a study of T cell repertoires in cytomegalovirus infection. The antigens for these receptors are not known. TCRdb ran MiXCR on the reads and lists one entry per CDR3 protein. Of about 360,000 distinct CDR3 sequences in the sample, approximately 35% were seen once. Sample: cultured PBMCs, taken from culture after CMV antigen stimulation. Source of these receptors: a human donor in good health (CMV status not recorded). Some clones in this sample may be carry-over from other donors' samples. The CDR3 runs from the conserved cysteine through the conserved F or W. Fields, in order: clone size, D gene, V gene, J gene, CDR3 protein, CDR3 DNA. The D gene is left open where the match is weak. Clone size is given for some rows only: seen once, a few or many times, or a class if the clone is expanded.

>few|NA|TRBV4-1|TRBJ2-1
CASSQGSSSYNEQFF
TGCGCCAGCAGCCAAGGCAGCAGCTCCTACAATGAGCAGTTCTTC
>many|TRBD1|TRBV7-6|TRBJ2-5
CASSLFRDSQETQYF
TGTGCCAGCAGCTTATTCCGGGACAGCCAAGAGACCCAGTACTTC
>NA|NA|TRBV19|TRBJ1-3
CASSPGQPGNTIYF
TGTGCCAGTAGTCCCGGACAACCTGGAAACACCATATATTTT
>NA|TRBD1|TRBV30|TRBJ1-1
CAWSPPPGTGFENTEAFF
TGTGCCTGGAGCCCTCCCCCCGGGACAGGGTTTGAGAACACTGAAGCTTTCTTT
>few|TRBD1|TRBV6-5|TRBJ1-2
CASLGDRGYGYTF
TGTGCCAGCCTTGGGGACAGGGGCTATGGCTACACCTTC
>many|NA|TRBV20-1|TRBJ2-2
CSAQPTIDYSNTGELFF
TGCAGTGCCCAACCCACCATCGACTACTCGAACACCGGGGAGCTGTTTTTT
>many|NA|TRBV7-8|TRBJ2-3
CASSLVGGATDTQYF
TGTGCCAGCAGCTTAGTGGGGGGGGCCACAGATACGCAGTATTTT
>NA|NA|TRBV14|TRBJ2-1
CASSHRVSYNEQFF
TGTGCCAGCAGCCACAGGGTCTCCTACAATGAGCAGTTCTTC
>few|NA|TRBV5-4|TRBJ2-1
CASSLQSGDEQFF
TGTGCCAGCAGCTTACAAAGTGGGGATGAGCAGTTCTTC
>many|TRBD1|TRBV6-6|TRBJ1-6
CASSYPRDSYSPLHF
TGTGCCAGCAGTTACCCCCGGGACAGCTATTCACCCCTCCACTTT
>NA|NA|TRBV6-2/TRBV6-3|TRBJ1-5
CASSYQGMSNQPQHF
TGTGCCAGCAGTTACCAGGGGATGAGCAATCAGCCCCAGCATTTT
>NA|TRBD2|TRBV20-1|TRBJ2-1
CSARDTPGGSYNEQFF
TGCAGTGCTAGAGATACCCCGGGGGGGAGCTACAATGAGCAGTTCTTC
>NA|NA|TRBV20-1|TRBJ1-1
CSASRSSTEAFF
TGCAGTGCTAGTAGGTCCTCCACTGAAGCTTTCTTT
>few|NA|TRBV12-3/TRBV12-4|TRBJ1-1
CASSLPISHTEAFF
TGTGCCAGCAGTCTACCCATAAGCCACACTGAAGCTTTCTTT
>few|TRBD2|TRBV7-9|TRBJ2-1
CASSPIAGASYNEQFF
TGTGCCAGCAGCCCCATAGCGGGAGCTTCCTACAATGAGCAGTTCTTC
>NA|NA|TRBV7-6|TRBJ1-2
CASSLSVDSYGYTF
TGTGCCAGCAGCTTATCAGTGGATAGTTATGGCTACACCTTC
>NA|TRBD1|TRBV7-6|TRBJ1-2
CASSLEGRGYGYTF
TGTGCCAGCAGCTTAGAGGGCAGGGGGTATGGCTACACCTTC
>few|NA|TRBV6-2/TRBV6-3|TRBJ1-1
CATLRYPTEAFF
TGTGCCACCCTAAGATACCCCACTGAAGCTTTCTTT
>few|TRBD1|TRBV28|TRBJ2-7
CASSPQGAAYEQYF
TGTGCCAGCAGCCCCCAGGGGGCCGCCTACGAGCAGTACTTC
>NA|NA|TRBV28|TRBJ2-1
CASSFGSGYNEQFF
TGTGCCAGCAGTTTCGGTAGCGGCTACAATGAGCAGTTCTTC
>few|NA|TRBV4-3|TRBJ2-5
CASSQDLLRETQYF
TGCGCCAGCAGCCAAGATCTCCTCAGGGAGACCCAGTACTTC
>few|NA|TRBV5-4|TRBJ1-2
CASSSPQGKGGHYGYTF
TGTGCCAGCAGCTCACCCCAGGGGAAAGGAGGTCACTATGGCTACACCTTC
>few|NA|TRBV19|TRBJ2-5
CASSILDDQETQYF
TGTGCCAGTAGTATACTAGACGACCAAGAGACCCAGTACTTC
>NA|TRBD1|TRBV6-8|TRBJ1-4
CASSYSTGTVNEKLFF
TGTGCCAGCAGTTACTCGACCGGGACAGTTAACGAAAAACTGTTTTTT
>NA|NA|TRBV12-3/TRBV12-4|TRBJ1-5
CASSLRDSGQPQHF
TGTGCCAGCAGTTTAAGGGACTCCGGCCAGCCCCAGCATTTT
>few|NA|TRBV5-4|TRBJ2-5
CASSLGRVGSWTTGETQYF
TGTGCCAGCAGCTTGGGCAGGGTTGGCTCTTGGACTACCGGGGAGACCCAGTACTTC
>NA|NA|TRBV19|TRBJ1-5
CASSTGDNQPQHF
TGTGCCAGCTCGACAGGAGACAATCAGCCCCAGCATTTT
>few|TRBD2|TRBV27|TRBJ2-1
CASSFGGRWNNEQFF
TGTGCCAGCAGTTTTGGCGGGAGATGGAACAATGAGCAGTTCTTC
>NA|NA|TRBV7-2|TRBJ2-1
CASSQIATEQFF
TGTGCCAGCAGCCAGATCGCGACTGAGCAGTTCTTC
>NA|NA|TRBV7-2|TRBJ2-6
CASSPGGGDNVLTF
TGTGCCAGCAGCCCAGGGGGGGGGGACAACGTCCTGACTTTC
>NA|TRBD2|TRBV11-3|TRBJ2-5
CASSFSGSRETQYF
TGTGCCAGCAGCTTTAGCGGGAGTCGGGAGACCCAGTACTTC
>many|TRBD2|TRBV7-2|TRBJ2-7
CASSLQSGIDYEQYF
TGTGCCAGCAGCTTACAGAGCGGGATTGACTACGAGCAGTACTTC
>few|NA|TRBV25-1|TRBJ2-3
CASSEPGRDTQYF
TGTGCCAGCAGTGAACCGGGGAGAGATACGCAGTATTTT
>once|NA|TRBV12-3/TRBV12-4|TRBJ2-7
CASSRASIREQYF
TGTGCCAGCAGCCGGGCCTCGATAAGAGAGCAGTACTTC
>few|TRBD2|TRBV4-1|TRBJ2-3
CASSQDLAGMTDTQYF
TGCGCCAGCAGCCAAGATCTAGCGGGAATGACAGATACGCAGTATTTT
>NA|NA|TRBV12-3/TRBV12-4|TRBJ1-1
CASSFGGWGRTEAFF
TGTGCCAGCAGTTTCGGGGGCTGGGGACGGACTGAAGCTTTCTTT
>few|NA|TRBV7-6|TRBJ1-1
CASSVQQGGEAFF
TGTGCCAGCAGCGTCCAACAGGGTGGGGAAGCTTTCTTT
>few|TRBD1|TRBV7-3|TRBJ2-2
CASSPDRGPGELFF
TGTGCCAGCAGCCCTGACAGGGGGCCCGGGGAGCTGTTTTTT
>NA|TRBD2|TRBV24-1|TRBJ2-1
CATRSGRANNEQFF
TGTGCCACCAGAAGCGGGAGGGCAAACAATGAGCAGTTCTTC
>NA|TRBD2|TRBV5-1|TRBJ2-2
CASSLWLAGNTGELFF
TGCGCCAGCAGCTTATGGCTAGCGGGAAACACCGGGGAGCTGTTTTTT
>few|TRBD1|TRBV12-3/TRBV12-4|TRBJ2-3
CASSQTGRTDTQYF
TGTGCCAGCAGCCAGACAGGGCGCACAGATACGCAGTATTTT
>few|TRBD2|TRBV6-5|TRBJ2-1
CASSWQGTSGWDEQFF
TGTGCCAGCAGTTGGCAGGGGACTAGCGGGTGGGATGAGCAGTTCTTC
>few|TRBD2|TRBV15|TRBJ2-1
CATSREAAGDSYNEQFF
TGTGCCACCAGCAGAGAGGCAGCGGGGGACTCCTACAATGAGCAGTTCTTC
>few|NA|TRBV7-6|TRBJ2-1
CASSSNSYNEQFF
TGTGCCAGCAGCTCTAACTCCTACAATGAGCAGTTCTTC
>NA|NA|TRBV15|TRBJ2-5
CATSRDREETQYF
TGTGCCACCAGCAGAGACAGGGAAGAGACCCAGTACTTC
>NA|NA|TRBV4-3|TRBJ2-3
CASSQGPSGFTDTQYF
TGCGCCAGCAGCCAAGGCCCCAGCGGGTTCACAGATACGCAGTATTTT